These 28 T cell receptor beta chains were sequenced from one sample in a study of OX40 agonist ivuxolimab in advanced cancers. The repertoire was sequenced with immunoSEQ multiplex PCR; TCRdb's copy has only in-frame clones and lacks some. The profile covers 65,000 to 80,000 clones, with around 80% appearing a single time and 6.7% taken by the ten largest. Specimen: CD4+ or CD8+ T cells sorted from blood, collected in a trial of the OX40 agonist ivuxolimab. These receptors were obtained from an adult with an advanced solid tumor such as melanoma, head and neck, liver or kidney cancer.

This sequence joins TRBV6-5 and TRBJ2-1, with TRBD2 as a possible D gene (6 bases). Per germline, CDR1 MNHEY and CDR2 SVGAGI. This CDR3 has 14 residues. The ends were cut back, 8 bases at V and 1 base at J, with 12 bases in the middle. CDR3 in DNA: TGTGCCAGCCAGGGAGGCGGTTCCTACAATGAGCAGTTCTTC. It is translated as CASQGGGSYNEQFF.

This clone was seen just once. This chain links TRBV10-3 with TRBJ1-1, with 10 positions matching TRBD1. This CDR3 region has 15 residues. Per germline, CDR1 ENHRY and CDR2 SYGVKD. The V segment lost 2 bases and the J segment 6 bases; nucleotides outside the gene matches: 6. The CDR3 loop reads CAISEMGTGEAEAFF. For the CDR3, the DNA is TGTGCCATCAGTGAGATGGGGACAGGGGAGGCTGAAGCTTTCTTT.

This clone showed up just once. The chain uses TRBV28 and TRBJ2-3, with D unclear. Germline lookup yields CDR1 MDHEN and CDR2 SYDVKM. V lost 2 bases and J 4 bases, leaving 10 bases between the germline ends. The CDR3 consists of 14 residues. In DNA form, the CDR3 reads TGTGCCAGCAGTTTAGTGTACAGCCCAGATACGCAGTATTTT. This translates into CASSLVYSPDTQYF.

The chain links TRBV5-1 to TRBJ1-1, with D perhaps TRBD1 (5 bases). CDR3 size: 16 residues. Trimming took off 2 bases at V and 5 bases at J, with 19 bases between the two ends. Germline CDR1 SGHRS, CDR2 YFSETQ. The CDR3 sequence: CASSFNSGNRRTEAFF. CDR3 DNA: TGCGCCAGCAGCTTTAATTCCGGAAACAGGAGGACTGAAGCTTTCTTT. The whole variable domain, remainder taken from reference TRBV5-1 and TRBJ1-1, is KAGVTQTPRYLIKTRGQQVTLSCSPISGHRSVSWYQQTPGQGLQFLFEYFSETQRNKGNFPGRFSGRQFSNSRSEMNVSTLELGDSALYLCASSFNSGNRRTEAFFGQGTRLTVV.

The chain employs TRBV4-3 and TRBJ2-2; TRBD2 matches at 12 bases. This CDR3 is built from 19 residues. Germline V gene sequence: CDR1 LGHNA, CDR2 YSLEER. V was pared by 1 base and J by 5 bases, with 11 bases of the junction left unmatched. CDR3 amino acids: CASSQGSGTSGSTTGELFF. DNA of the CDR3: TGCGCCAGCAGCCAAGGATCCGGGACTAGCGGGTCCACTACCGGGGAGCTGTTTTTT.

The rearrangement links TRBV18 to TRBJ2-1; TRBD1 aligns across 8 bases. Looked up from germline, CDR1 is KGHSH and CDR2 is LQKENI. The junction had 10 bases not matched to a gene; V was cut back by 3 bases and J by 12 bases. The length of the CDR3 is 14 residues. The CDR3 DNA reads TGTGCCAGCTCACCTGACAGGGGCCTTGCTAGGCAGTTCTTC. Its translation is CASSPDRGLARQFF.

The rearrangement links TRBV5-6 to TRBJ2-7; D may be TRBD1 or TRBD2 (6 bases each). The germline V and J ends were trimmed by 5 bases and 3 bases, with 15 bases remaining between them. This CDR3 is 14 amino acids long. CDR1 and CDR2 from the germline V gene are SGHDT and YYEEEE. The CDR3 nucleotides read TGTGCCAGCAGGAGGGTAGGGGGAGGCTACGAGCAGTACTTC. Protein: CASRRVGGGYEQYF.

This clone was detected once. The rearrangement uses TRBV28 and TRBJ2-1; D uncertain. Per the germline V gene, CDR1 is MDHEN and CDR2 is SYDVKM. Trimming cost V 2 bases and J 9 bases, with 8 bases left between them. The CDR3 totals 12 residues. The CDR3 sequence: CASSLGRAEQFF. CDR3 bases: TGTGCCAGCAGTTTAGGAAGGGCTGAGCAGTTCTTC.

The chain uses TRBV5-4 and TRBJ2-3; TRBD2 matches 16 bases. Germline loops: CDR1 SGHNT, CDR2 YYREEE (reference sequence). The junction had 6 bases not matched to a gene; V was cut back by 5 bases and J by 0 bases. The CDR3 runs 18 residues. The CDR3 spells CASSQPGLAGGSTDTQYF. In DNA, the CDR3 is TGTGCCAGCAGTCAGCCGGGACTAGCGGGGGGGAGCACAGATACGCAGTATTTT. Full variable domain (remainder filled in from reference TRBV5-4 and TRBJ2-3): ETGVTQSPTHLIKTRGQQVTLRCSSQSGHNTVSWYQQALGQGPQFIFQYYREEENGRGNFPPRFSGLQFPNYSSELNVNALELDDSALYLCASSQPGLAGGSTDTQYFGPGTRLTVL.

The chain joins TRBV7-9 to TRBJ2-3; a possible D gene is TRBD1 (5 bases). The CDR3 consists of 15 residues. The V and J ends lost 2 bases and 1 base respectively, with 10 bases between them. Germline CDR1 is SEHNR and CDR2 is FQNEAQ (reference sequence). This CDR3 reads CASSLLQVRTDTQYF. The CDR3 DNA reads TGTGCCAGCAGCTTATTACAGGTGCGCACAGATACGCAGTATTTT.

The chain carries TRBV6-1 and TRBJ2-7; D not resolved. Germline-derived CDR1 and CDR2 are MNHNS and SASEGT. The CDR3 spans 14 residues. V was shortened by 6 bases and J by 4 bases, with 16 bases between the two germline ends. CDR3 bases: TGTGCCAGCAGACGTGGACGCGACTTTTACGAGCAGTACGTC. Translating gives CASRRGRDFYEQYV.

The chain uses TRBV4-3 and TRBJ2-1; 10 nucleotides agree with TRBD2. This CDR3 spans 17 amino acids. V dropped 0 bases and J dropped 7; count of bases not matched to a gene: 9. From germline, CDR1 is LGHNA and CDR2 YSLEER. CDR3 coding DNA: TGCGCCAGCAGCCAAGATAACCCTAGCGGGAGAGTAAATGAGCAGTTCTTC. It specifies CASSQDNPSGRVNEQFF.

The J gene is TRBJ1-1, the V gene TRBV25-1, with TRBD1 identical over 7 bases. There are 15 residues in the CDR3. Germline trimming cut 0 bases from V and 9 bases from J; bases unmatched to any gene: 10. CDR1 and CDR2 from the germline V gene are MGHDK and SYGVNS. In DNA form, the CDR3 reads TGTGCCAGCAGTGAATATGGAAAAGGGGGCGGACAAGCTTTCTTT. It yields the protein CASSEYGKGGGQAFF. Filled out from reference TRBV25-1 and TRBJ1-1, the complete variable domain reads EADIYQTPRYLVIGTGKKITLECSQTMGHDKMYWYQQDPGMELHLIHYSYGVNSTEKGDLSSESTVSRIRTEHFPLTLESARPSHTSQYLCASSEYGKGGGQAFFGQGTRLTVV.

This clone was recorded at least ten times. V and J are TRBV28 and TRBJ1-4; perhaps TRBD1 as D (5 bases). Trimming left V 6 bases short and J 5 bases short, with 16 bases between. CDR3 length: 15 residues. Germline V gene data show CDR1 as MDHEN and CDR2 as SYDVKM. The CDR3 loop reads CASSHGGDLNEKLFF. CDR3 nucleotides: TGTGCCAGCAGCCACGGGGGGGATTTAAATGAAAAACTGTTTTTT.

This clone has more than one count but fewer than ten. This chain joins TRBV12-2 and TRBJ1-1; TRBD1, the table's D call, lacks a check against the DNA. TRBV12-2 counts as a pseudogene. The CDR3 totals 19 residues. The chain's CDR3 is CASRLLRTGPSSKNTEAFF. The CDR3 coding sequence is TGTGCAAGTCGCTTACTCCGGACAGGACCATCCTCTAAGAACACTGAAGCTTTCTTT.

The chain couples TRBV30 to TRBJ1-2, with 7 bases identical to TRBD1. Trimming at V came to 5 bases and at J to 0 bases, leaving 6 bases not matched to a gene. This CDR3 region has 14 residues. Germline values: CDR1 GTSNPN, CDR2 SVGIG (reference sequence). CDR3 sequence: CAWDRDRANYGYTF. The DNA of the CDR3 is TGTGCCTGGGATCGGGACAGAGCTAACTATGGCTACACCTTC. Variable domain in full (rest from reference TRBV30 and TRBJ1-2): SQTIHQWPATLVQPVGSPLSLECTVEGTSNPNLYWYRQAAGRGLQLLFYSVGIGQISSEVPQNLSASRPQDRQFILSSKKLLLSDSGFYLCAWDRDRANYGYTFGSGTRLTVV.

The chain links TRBV5-3 to TRBJ2-5; no reliable D call. TRBV5-3 is marked as an open reading frame, function uncertain. There are 13 residues in the CDR3. V gave up 0 bases and J gave up 5 bases, with 8 bases separating them. CDR3 in amino acids: CARSLVVRETQYF. The CDR3 DNA is TGTGCCAGAAGCTTGGTTGTTCGGGAGACCCAGTACTTC.

The rearrangement uses TRBV2 and TRBJ2-5; D is unresolved. Germline V gives CDR1 SNHLY, CDR2 FYNNEI. The V end was cut by 3 bases, the J end by 5 bases, with 4 bases between. The CDR3 has 11 residues. CDR3 DNA: TGTGCCAGCAGTGACGGCGAGACCCAGTACTTC. Amino acid sequence: CASSDGETQYF.

The chain carries TRBV7-9 and TRBJ2-7, with 9 bases fitting TRBD1. There are 14 residues in the CDR3. In germline, CDR1 is SEHNR, CDR2 FQNEAQ (reference sequence). V was pared by 5 bases and J by 4 bases, with 6 bases of the junction left unmatched. CDR3 in amino acids: CASSPGTGKYEQYF. DNA of the CDR3: TGTGCCAGCAGCCCCGGGACAGGGAAGTACGAGCAGTACTTC.

The chain is built from TRBV27 and TRBJ2-7, with 11 bases identical to TRBD2. This CDR3 spans 16 amino acids. Trimming removed 2 bases from V and 2 bases from J; junction bases left unmatched: 5. Germline CDR1 and CDR2: MNHEY and SMNVEV (reference sequence). CDR3 loop: CASSLGLAGGTYEQYF. CDR3 nucleotide sequence: TGTGCCAGCAGTTTAGGGCTAGCGGGAGGAACCTACGAGCAGTACTTC.

The chain carries TRBV7-8 and TRBJ2-2; D may be TRBD1 or TRBD2 (5 bases each). Germline lookup yields CDR1 SGHVS and CDR2 FQNEAQ. V was cut by 2 bases and J by 0 bases, with 10 bases left in between. The CDR3 sequence is 16 residues long. This CDR3 is CASSLIPGPNTGELFF. Here the CDR3 DNA reads TGTGCCAGCAGCTTAATTCCGGGACCGAACACCGGGGAGCTGTTTTTT.

The genes are TRBV29-1 and TRBJ1-1; TRBD1 matches at 10 bases. In germline, CDR1 is SQVTM, CDR2 ANQGSEA. The CDR3 is 13 residues long. Trimming cost V 5 bases and J 8 bases; bases outside gene matches: 8. The CDR3 loop is CSVRGQGDLEAFF. The DNA for the CDR3 is TGCAGCGTTCGCGGACAGGGGGATCTAGAAGCTTTCTTT.

This clone was detected only a few times. The genes are TRBV6-6 and TRBJ1-6, with D hard to call. The germline V gene encodes CDR1 MNHNY and CDR2 SVGAGI (reference sequence). The CDR3 has 13 residues. V shed 9 bases and J shed 5 bases, with 11 bases lying between them. This CDR3 reads CASSLVDNSPLHF. CDR3 in DNA: TGTGCCAGTTCCTTAGTTGATAATTCACCCCTCCACTTT.

The chain recombines TRBV5-1 with TRBJ1-2; D not resolved. The CDR3 consists of 14 residues. V shed 5 bases and J shed 0 bases, with 11 bases lying between them. Per the germline V gene, CDR1 is SGHRS and CDR2 is YFSETQ. For the CDR3, the DNA is TGCGCCAGCAGTACAAGTGGAACTAACTATGGCTACACCTTC. Its protein is CASSTSGTNYGYTF.

The gene calls are TRBV21-1 and TRBJ1-4; TRBD1 is the table's D call, not checked against the DNA. TRBV21-1 is reported as a pseudogene. The CDR3 consists of 15 residues. The CDR3 sequence is CASSTRDRVNEKLFF. The CDR3 nucleotides read TGTGCCAGCAGCACCCGGGACAGGGTTAATGAAAAACTGTTTTTT.

This clone was observed a few times. This sequence joins TRBV5-1 and TRBJ2-3; TRBD2 is a possible D gene (6 bases). Trimming left V 4 bases short and J 4 bases short, with 13 bases between. CDR1 and CDR2 (germline): SGHRS, YFSETQ. This CDR3 is built from 14 residues. CDR3 protein: CASSAGGGADTQYF. The CDR3 DNA reads TGCGCCAGCAGCGCCGGGGGTGGGGCAGATACGCAGTATTTT.

This clone was counted a single time. The chain uses TRBV9 and TRBJ2-3; D unresolved. The germline V and J ends were trimmed by 4 bases and 0 bases, with 15 bases remaining between them. CDR3 length equals 16 residues. Germline-derived CDR1 and CDR2 are SGDLS and YYNGEE. For the CDR3, the DNA is TGTGCCAGCAGCCAGTTAAGGAGTGCCAGCACAGATACGCAGTATTTT. Amino acid sequence: CASSQLRSASTDTQYF.

The chain links TRBV7-8 to TRBJ2-3; D remains ambiguous. CDR3 size: 12 residues. V was shortened by 2 bases and J by 4 bases, with 4 bases between the two germline ends. Germline V gene data show CDR1 as SGHVS and CDR2 as FQNEAQ. The CDR3 protein is CASSLPADTQYF. The DNA for the CDR3 is TGTGCCAGCAGCTTACCGGCAGATACGCAGTATTTT.